A selection of T cell receptor beta chains follows, all from one sample in a study of cytomegalovirus exposure and HLA in healthy donors. Method: immunoSEQ multiplex PCR; TCRdb's copy keeps in-frame clones and lacks some. The data show roughly 200,000 clones, more than 60% seen once. Sequenced: PBMCs. The receptor set was obtained from an older woman in good health and CMV-seropositive. Both conserved end residues are part of each CDR3. Fields, in order: D gene, clone size, V gene, J gene, CDR3 protein, CDR3 DNA. D genes are given only for firm matches. Clone size is given for some rows only: seen once, a few or many times, or a class if the clone is expanded.

D gene: NA; clone size: NA; V gene: TRBV7-2; J gene: TRBJ1-2; CDR3 protein: CASSRDGGAGYTF; CDR3 DNA: TGTGCCAGCAGCCGGGACGGGGGAGCGGGCTACACCTTC
D gene: NA; clone size: NA; V gene: TRBV5-1; J gene: TRBJ2-5; CDR3 protein: CASSLRGGLETQYF; CDR3 DNA: TGCGCCAGCAGCTTGAGGGGGGGCCTAGAGACCCAGTACTTC
D gene: NA; clone size: NA; V gene: TRBV4-3; J gene: TRBJ1-3; CDR3 protein: CASSQDGGQGDTIYF; CDR3 DNA: TGCGCCAGCAGCCAAGATGGGGGACAAGGGGACACCATATATTTT
D gene: TRBD2; clone size: NA; V gene: TRBV4-1; J gene: TRBJ2-7; CDR3 protein: CASSQDAISGRSYEQYF; CDR3 DNA: TGCGCCAGCAGCCAAGATGCGATTAGCGGGAGGTCTTACGAGCAGTACTTC
D gene: NA; clone size: NA; V gene: TRBV4-1; J gene: TRBJ2-1; CDR3 protein: CASSQAPRGWPGEQFF; CDR3 DNA: TGCGCCAGCAGCCAAGCGCCCCGGGGATGGCCGGGTGAGCAGTTCTTC
D gene: NA; clone size: NA; V gene: TRBV29-1; J gene: TRBJ2-5; CDR3 protein: CSVAQETQYF; CDR3 DNA: TGCAGCGTGGCACAAGAGACCCAGTACTTC
D gene: NA; clone size: NA; V gene: TRBV7-7; J gene: TRBJ2-2; CDR3 protein: CASSPESVPGELFF; CDR3 DNA: TGTGCCAGCAGCCCGGAGAGCGTCCCCGGGGAGCTGTTTTTT
D gene: NA; clone size: NA; V gene: TRBV6-6; J gene: TRBJ1-3; CDR3 protein: CASRGSRAQDGNTIYF; CDR3 DNA: TGTGCCAGCAGGGGTTCGAGGGCTCAGGATGGAAACACCATATATTTT
D gene: NA; clone size: NA; V gene: TRBV28; J gene: TRBJ2-3; CDR3 protein: CASSLVAPSLQYF; CDR3 DNA: TGTGCCAGCAGTTTAGTAGCCCCGTCCCTGCAGTATTTT
D gene: TRBD1; clone size: once; V gene: TRBV19; J gene: TRBJ2-2; CDR3 protein: CASSRVDRENTGELFF; CDR3 DNA: TGTGCCAGTAGTAGAGTGGACAGGGAGAACACCGGGGAGCTGTTTTTT
D gene: TRBD1; clone size: NA; V gene: TRBV6-5; J gene: TRBJ1-4; CDR3 protein: CASSIRDRGNEKLFF; CDR3 DNA: TGTGCCAGCAGTATCCGGGACAGGGGTAATGAAAAACTGTTTTTT
D gene: NA; clone size: once; V gene: TRBV4-2; J gene: TRBJ2-3; CDR3 protein: CASSQGRGSDTQYF; CDR3 DNA: TGTGCCAGCAGCCAAGGGCGGGGTTCAGATACGCAGTATTTT
D gene: NA; clone size: NA; V gene: TRBV6-5; J gene: TRBJ2-7; CDR3 protein: CASSYSQGHISYEQYF; CDR3 DNA: TGTGCCAGCAGTTACTCGCAGGGCCATATTTCCTACGAGCAGTACTTC
D gene: TRBD1; clone size: NA; V gene: TRBV28; J gene: TRBJ2-5; CDR3 protein: CASSSGTGNWEQYF; CDR3 DNA: TGTGCCAGCAGCTCCGGGACAGGGAACTGGGAGCAGTACTTC
D gene: TRBD2; clone size: NA; V gene: TRBV30; J gene: TRBJ2-7; CDR3 protein: CALSFGGGPSYEQYF; CDR3 DNA: TGTGCCCTAAGCTTCGGCGGGGGGCCTTCCTACGAGCAGTACTTC
D gene: NA; clone size: NA; V gene: TRBV5-6; J gene: TRBJ1-1; CDR3 protein: CASSLVRDEAFF; CDR3 DNA: TGTGCCAGCAGCTTGGTGCGGGATGAAGCTTTCTTT
D gene: TRBD2; clone size: NA; V gene: TRBV7-9; J gene: TRBJ2-1; CDR3 protein: CASSLEGRGALNEQFF; CDR3 DNA: TGTGCCAGCAGCTTAGAGGGGCGGGGGGCCCTCAATGAGCAGTTCTTC
D gene: NA; clone size: NA; V gene: TRBV7-9; J gene: TRBJ2-2; CDR3 protein: CASRKGDTGELFF; CDR3 DNA: TGTGCCAGCAGGAAGGGAGACACCGGGGAGCTGTTTTTT
D gene: TRBD2; clone size: NA; V gene: TRBV5-1; J gene: TRBJ2-7; CDR3 protein: CASTTLAGGPYEQYF; CDR3 DNA: TGCGCCAGCACCACCCTAGCGGGAGGGCCCTACGAGCAGTACTTC
D gene: NA; clone size: NA; V gene: TRBV6-5; J gene: TRBJ2-7; CDR3 protein: CASSYQPGAYEQYF; CDR3 DNA: TGTGCCAGCAGTTACCAGCCAGGGGCCTACGAGCAGTACTTC
D gene: TRBD1; clone size: NA; V gene: TRBV18; J gene: TRBJ1-3; CDR3 protein: CASSPTTGAVSGNTIYF; CDR3 DNA: TGTGCCAGCTCACCAACCACAGGGGCGGTCTCTGGAAACACCATATATTTT
D gene: NA; clone size: NA; V gene: TRBV7-2; J gene: TRBJ1-3; CDR3 protein: CASSLLSSGNTIYF; CDR3 DNA: TGTGCCAGCAGCTTACTGTCCTCTGGAAACACCATATATTTT
D gene: TRBD2; clone size: NA; V gene: TRBV5-4; J gene: TRBJ2-3; CDR3 protein: CASSSGSSGSDTQYF; CDR3 DNA: TGTGCCAGCAGCTCGGGGAGTAGCGGGAGTGATACGCAGTATTTT
D gene: TRBD1; clone size: NA; V gene: TRBV19; J gene: TRBJ2-7; CDR3 protein: CASSLRTGYEQYF; CDR3 DNA: TGTGCCAGTAGTTTAAGGACAGGGTACGAGCAGTACTTC
D gene: NA; clone size: NA; V gene: TRBV7-9; J gene: TRBJ1-3; CDR3 protein: CASSPGAPGNTIYF; CDR3 DNA: TGTGCCAGCAGCCCAGGTGCACCTGGAAACACCATATATTTT
D gene: NA; clone size: few; V gene: TRBV10-3; J gene: TRBJ2-7; CDR3 protein: CATGEGGAYEQYF; CDR3 DNA: TGTGCCACCGGTGAGGGCGGCGCCTACGAGCAGTACTTC
D gene: TRBD1; clone size: NA; V gene: TRBV6-1; J gene: TRBJ1-1; CDR3 protein: CASSSGTDLTEAFF; CDR3 DNA: TGTGCCAGCAGCTCCGGGACAGATCTCACTGAAGCTTTCTTT
D gene: NA; clone size: NA; V gene: TRBV19; J gene: TRBJ2-3; CDR3 protein: CASSLRQAPDTQYF; CDR3 DNA: TGTGCCAGTAGCCTGAGACAGGCTCCAGATACGCAGTATTTT
D gene: NA; clone size: NA; V gene: TRBV7-2; J gene: TRBJ2-3; CDR3 protein: CASSRESDTQYF; CDR3 DNA: TGTGCCAGCAGCCGAGAGTCAGATACGCAGTATTTT
D gene: NA; clone size: NA; V gene: TRBV28; J gene: TRBJ2-1; CDR3 protein: CASTPGRRGQFF; CDR3 DNA: TGTGCCAGCACCCCCGGAAGGAGGGGGCAGTTCTTC
D gene: TRBD1; clone size: NA; V gene: TRBV11-2; J gene: TRBJ1-1; CDR3 protein: CASSLHTGGTEAFF; CDR3 DNA: TGTGCCAGCAGCTTACATACAGGGGGCACTGAAGCTTTCTTT
D gene: NA; clone size: NA; V gene: TRBV6-1; J gene: TRBJ1-2; CDR3 protein: CASRQRTRRGYTF; CDR3 DNA: TGTGCCAGCAGACAAAGGACACGGCGCGGCTACACCTTC
D gene: TRBD2; clone size: NA; V gene: TRBV18; J gene: TRBJ2-3; CDR3 protein: CASSPVPGLADTQYF; CDR3 DNA: TGTGCCAGCTCACCGGTTCCGGGACTAGCAGATACGCAGTATTTT
D gene: NA; clone size: NA; V gene: TRBV30; J gene: TRBJ1-1; CDR3 protein: CAWSRLAGRMNTEAFF; CDR3 DNA: TGTGCCTGGAGCCGCCTGGCGGGACGGATGAACACTGAAGCTTTCTTT
D gene: TRBD2; clone size: NA; V gene: TRBV9; J gene: TRBJ2-1; CDR3 protein: CASSVASGAYNEQFF; CDR3 DNA: TGTGCCAGCAGCGTTGCTAGCGGGGCCTACAATGAGCAGTTCTTC